Listed below are T cell receptor beta chains from one sample, sequenced in a study of cytomegalovirus exposure and HLA in healthy donors. Produced via immunoSEQ multiplex PCR; TCRdb's table is partial and in-frame only. The repertoire holds about 140,000 clones, with around 85% as singletons. Sequenced sample: PBMCs. The receptors shown here come from a man younger than 35 in good health and CMV-seronegative. CDR3s include the opening cysteine and the closing phenylalanine or tryptophan. The D gene is left open where the match is weak. Only some rows state a clone size, as once, few, many or a class for expanded clones.

TRBD2	TRBV10-2	once	TRBJ2-7	TGCGCCAGCAGGGACCCGGGACTAGCGGGGGCCTACGAGCAGTACTTC	CASRDPGLAGAYEQYF
-	TRBV5-4	-	TRBJ1-1	TGTGCCAGCAGCGCCCCCGACAGAATGAACACTGAAGCTTTCTTT	CASSAPDRMNTEAFF
TRBD2	TRBV4-1	few	TRBJ2-5	TGCGCCAGCAGCCGGGGAGCCCTGGGAGGGGAGACCCAGTACTTC	CASSRGALGGETQYF
-	TRBV18	-	TRBJ1-4	TGTGCCAGCTCAGGTCAGGGGAATGAAAAACTGTTTTTT	CASSGQGNEKLFF
TRBD1	TRBV10-2	few	TRBJ2-7	TGCGCCAGCAAATCAACCGGGACAGGGGCCTACGAGCAGTACTTC	CASKSTGTGAYEQYF
TRBD2	TRBV7-2	-	TRBJ2-7	TGTGCCAGCAGCCAACAGACCGGGACTAGCCTTTCATCCGAGCAGTACTTC	CASSQQTGTSLSSEQYF
TRBD1	TRBV29-1	-	TRBJ2-3	TGCAGCGTTGCAGGGGGTTCAGATACGCAGTATTTT	CSVAGGSDTQYF
-	TRBV4-3	-	TRBJ2-6	TGCGCCAGCAGCCAAGATCCACGGAGCTCTGGGGCCAACGTCCTGACTTTC	CASSQDPRSSGANVLTF
-	TRBV10-2	-	TRBJ2-5	TGCGCCAGCAGTGAGCGTAAGCGAGAGCCCAAAGAGACCCAGTACTTC	CASSERKREPKETQYF
-	TRBV9	-	TRBJ2-3	TGTGCCAGCAGTGGTCTAGGATCCACAGATACGCAGTATTTT	CASSGLGSTDTQYF
-	TRBV6-5	-	TRBJ1-5	TGTGCCAGCAGTTATGTTCAGTATCAGCCCCAGCATTTT	CASSYVQYQPQHF
TRBD1	TRBV2	-	TRBJ2-2	TGTGCCAGCAGTGTAGACAGGGAACGTGGCGGGGAGCTGTTTTTT	CASSVDRERGGELFF
TRBD1	TRBV6-1	few	TRBJ1-2	TGTGCCAGCACCCTAGACGGGACAGATTATGGCTACACCTTC	CASTLDGTDYGYTF
TRBD1	TRBV27	-	TRBJ1-2	TGTGCCAGCAGTTGGAGGCTGGGACAGGGGACTTTATATGGCTACACCTTC	CASSWRLGQGTLYGYTF
-	TRBV6-5	-	TRBJ2-4	TGTGCCAGCAGTTACTCCAGGGAAAACATTCAGTACTTC	CASSYSRENIQYF
TRBD1	TRBV12-5	-	TRBJ2-5	TGTGCTAGTGGTTTGGTCACTATCCCGGGACAGCAAGAGACCCAGTACTTC	CASGLVTIPGQQETQYF
TRBD2	TRBV27	-	TRBJ2-7	TGTGCCAGCAGGGTCCCGGGGGGGGGATCCTACGAGCAGTACTTC	CASRVPGGGSYEQYF
TRBD2	TRBV11-2	-	TRBJ2-1	TGTGCCAGCAGCTTAAGGGCTAGCGGGAACGATGAGCAGTTCTTC	CASSLRASGNDEQFF
-	TRBV12-1	-	TRBJ1-5	TGTGCCAGCAGCTCCGGACAGGGAGGCAATCAGCCCCAGCATTTT	CASSSGQGGNQPQHF
-	TRBV4-1	-	TRBJ1-6	TGCGCCAGCAGCCAATTAGAAGGGGGTTCCTATAATTCACCCCTCCACTTT	CASSQLEGGSYNSPLHF
-	TRBV7-8	-	TRBJ1-4	TGTGCCAGCAGCCCGGACAGCCTTTACCTGTTTTTT	CASSPDSLYLFF
TRBD2	TRBV25-1	-	TRBJ2-7	TGTGCCAGCAGGGGACTAGCGGCCCACGAGCAGTACTTC	CASRGLAAHEQYF
-	TRBV5-6	-	TRBJ2-7	TGTGCCAGCAGCAACTTAGCCCTTACTCTCTACGAGCAGTACTTC	CASSNLALTLYEQYF
TRBD1	TRBV18	-	TRBJ1-2	TGTGCCAGCGCCTCGGGGACAGGGGACTATGGCTACACCTTC	CASASGTGDYGYTF
TRBD1	TRBV2	-	TRBJ2-3	TGTGCCAGCAGTGGACAGGGGGAAGATACGCAGTATTTT	CASSGQGEDTQYF
TRBD1	TRBV27	-	TRBJ2-7	TGTGCCAGCAGTCCCGGGACAGAGGGGCTCGAGCAGTACTTC	CASSPGTEGLEQYF
-	TRBV5-5	-	TRBJ1-2	TGTGCCAGCAGTCCCGCGGACAAGCTCGATGGCTACACCTTC	CASSPADKLDGYTF
TRBD2	TRBV7-2	-	TRBJ2-5	TGTGCCAGCAGCTTAGTGGTGTGGGGGGGGGTGGAGACCCAGTACTTC	CASSLVVWGGVETQYF
TRBD2	TRBV15	-	TRBJ2-1	TGTGCCACCAGCAGCCACCTTAGCGGGGTCCTCTCCTACAATGAGCAGTTCTTC	CATSSHLSGVLSYNEQFF
TRBD1	TRBV5-5	-	TRBJ2-7	TGTGCCAGCAGTTCGACAGGGGGGAGCTCCTACGAGCAGTACTTC	CASSSTGGSSYEQYF
TRBD1	TRBV2	few	TRBJ2-5	TGTGCCAGCAACCTACAGGGGGCGCAAGAGACCCAGTACTTC	CASNLQGAQETQYF
TRBD2	TRBV7-6	-	TRBJ2-7	TGTGCCAGCAGCTTAGGATTCGCGGGGGGGAGGGAGCAGTACTTC	CASSLGFAGGREQYF